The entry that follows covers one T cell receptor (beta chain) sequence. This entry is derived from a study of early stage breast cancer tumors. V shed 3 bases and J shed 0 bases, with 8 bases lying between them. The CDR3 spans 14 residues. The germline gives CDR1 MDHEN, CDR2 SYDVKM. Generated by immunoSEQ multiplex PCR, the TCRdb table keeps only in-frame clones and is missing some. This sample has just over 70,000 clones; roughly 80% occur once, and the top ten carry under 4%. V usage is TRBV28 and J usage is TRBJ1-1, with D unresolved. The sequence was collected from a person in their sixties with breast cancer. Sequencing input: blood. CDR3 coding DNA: TGTGCCAGCAGTTTGCTAGACATGAACACTGAAGCTTTCTTT. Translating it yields CASSLLDMNTEAFF.